This TCR beta chain is drawn from a study of CD8 T cells in ankylosing spondylitis. Points from the study as a whole: Disease-linked clones, CD8+, were relatively rare in peripheral blood. What seemed typical of ankylosing spondylitis blood was a TCR beta motif built from several highly homologous variants.

This clonotype came up a few times. Its specificity is unknown. The CDR3 is 14 residues long. Trimming removed 2 bases from V and 5 bases from J; junction bases left unmatched: 1. Germline CDR1 reads MNHEY; CDR2 reads SVGAGI. TCRdb itself ran the 5' RACE reads through MiXCR, one entry per CDR3 protein. The sample has 220,000 or so distinct CDR3 sequences; around 20% are singletons. Input material: blood, either unsorted or a sorted T cell fraction (not recorded which). The clonotype originates from a male donor with ankylosing spondylitis. V and J are TRBV6-5 and TRBJ2-5; 11 bases align to TRBD1. The CDR3, as DNA: TGTGCCAGCAGTTACAGGGACAGGGGGGAGACCCAGTACTTC. This translates into CASSYRDRGETQYF.